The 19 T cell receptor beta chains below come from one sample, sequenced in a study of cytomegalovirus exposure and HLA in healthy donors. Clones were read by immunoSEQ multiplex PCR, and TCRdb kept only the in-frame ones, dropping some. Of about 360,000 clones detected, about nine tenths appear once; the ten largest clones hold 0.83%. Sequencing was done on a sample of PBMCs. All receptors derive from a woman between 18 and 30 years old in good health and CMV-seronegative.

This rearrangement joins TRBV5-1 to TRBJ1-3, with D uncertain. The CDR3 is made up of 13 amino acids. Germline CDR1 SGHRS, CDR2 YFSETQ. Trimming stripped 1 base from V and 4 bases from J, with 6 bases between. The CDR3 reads CASSLRSGNTIYF. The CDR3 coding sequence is TGCGCCAGCAGCTTGCGTTCCGGAAACACCATATATTTT.

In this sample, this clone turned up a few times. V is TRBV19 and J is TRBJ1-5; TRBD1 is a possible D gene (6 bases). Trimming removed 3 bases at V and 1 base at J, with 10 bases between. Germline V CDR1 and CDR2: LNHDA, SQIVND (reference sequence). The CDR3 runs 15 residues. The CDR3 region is CASSIQGRSNQPQHF. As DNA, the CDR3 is TGTGCCAGTAGTATCCAGGGGCGAAGCAATCAGCCCCAGCATTTT.

CDR3 in amino acids: CASRPGDSTYEQYF. CDR3 DNA: TGCGCCAGCAGACCCGGGGACAGCACCTACGAGCAGTACTTC. V and J are TRBV5-1 and TRBJ2-7, with 7 positions matching TRBD1. CDR1 is SGHRS, CDR2 YFSETQ, per germline. The CDR3 loop spans 14 amino acids. Trimming removed 5 bases from V and 2 bases from J; junction bases left unmatched: 7.

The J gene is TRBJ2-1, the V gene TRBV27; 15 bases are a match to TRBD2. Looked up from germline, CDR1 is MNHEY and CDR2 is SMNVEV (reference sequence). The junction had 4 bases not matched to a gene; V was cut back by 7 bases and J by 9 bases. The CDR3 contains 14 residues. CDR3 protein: CASKPGLAGGEQFF. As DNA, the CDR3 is TGTGCCAGCAAACCGGGACTAGCGGGAGGTGAGCAGTTCTTC.

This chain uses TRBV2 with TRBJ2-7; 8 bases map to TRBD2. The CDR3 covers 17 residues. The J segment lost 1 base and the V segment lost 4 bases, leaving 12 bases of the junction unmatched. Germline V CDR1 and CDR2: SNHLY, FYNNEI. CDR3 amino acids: CASSAPGLGPLSYEQYF. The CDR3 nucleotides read TGTGCCAGCAGTGCTCCGGGACTAGGTCCCCTTTCCTACGAGCAGTACTTC.

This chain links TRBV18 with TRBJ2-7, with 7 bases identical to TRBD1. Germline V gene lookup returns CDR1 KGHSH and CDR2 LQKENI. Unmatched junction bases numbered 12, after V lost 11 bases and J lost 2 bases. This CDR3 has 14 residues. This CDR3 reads CAVSSRGKPYEQYF. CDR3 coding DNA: TGTGCCGTGTCCTCCAGGGGGAAGCCCTACGAGCAGTACTTC.

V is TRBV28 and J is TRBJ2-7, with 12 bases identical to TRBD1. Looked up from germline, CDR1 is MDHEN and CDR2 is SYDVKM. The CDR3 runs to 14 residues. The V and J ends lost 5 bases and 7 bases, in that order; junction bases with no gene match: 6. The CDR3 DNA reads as TGTGCCAGCAGTGAGGGACAGGGGGCGCGAGAGCAGTACTTC. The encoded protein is CASSEGQGAREQYF.

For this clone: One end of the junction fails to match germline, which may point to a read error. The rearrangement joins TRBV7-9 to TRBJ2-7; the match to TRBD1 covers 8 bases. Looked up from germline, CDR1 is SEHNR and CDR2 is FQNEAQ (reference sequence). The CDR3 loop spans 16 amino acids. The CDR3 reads CASSHYGGTGSSEQYF. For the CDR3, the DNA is TGTGCCAGCAGCCACTATGGGGGGACAGGCTCCTCCGAGCAGTACTTC.

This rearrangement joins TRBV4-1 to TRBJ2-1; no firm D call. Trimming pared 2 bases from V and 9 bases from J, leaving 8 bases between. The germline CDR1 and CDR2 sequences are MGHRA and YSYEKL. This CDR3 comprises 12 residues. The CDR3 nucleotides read TGCGCCAGCAGCCAACTAGTGGGTGAGCAGTTCTTC. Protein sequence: CASSQLVGEQFF.

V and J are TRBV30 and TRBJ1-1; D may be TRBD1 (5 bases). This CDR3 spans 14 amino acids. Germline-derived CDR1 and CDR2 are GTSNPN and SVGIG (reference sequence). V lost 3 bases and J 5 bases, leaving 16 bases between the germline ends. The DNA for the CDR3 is TGTGCCTGGAGGCGGGGGGGGAGGGAGACTGAAGCTTTCTTT. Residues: CAWRRGGRETEAFF.

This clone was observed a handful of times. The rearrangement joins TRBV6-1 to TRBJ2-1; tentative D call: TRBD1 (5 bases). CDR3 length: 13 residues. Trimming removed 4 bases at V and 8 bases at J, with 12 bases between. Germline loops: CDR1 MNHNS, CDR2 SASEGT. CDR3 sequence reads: CASSGGRADEQFF. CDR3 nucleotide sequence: TGTGCCAGCAGTGGAGGCAGGGCAGATGAGCAGTTCTTC.

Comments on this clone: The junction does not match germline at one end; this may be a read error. For the CDR3, the DNA is TGCGCCAGCACTGAGGACATCGGGAACAGGGGTGGCTACACCTTC. The encoded protein is CASTEDIGNRGGYTF. The rearrangement uses TRBV10-2 and TRBJ1-2, with 7 bases aligning to TRBD1. This CDR3 region has 15 residues. Germline V lookup: CDR1 WSHSY, CDR2 SAAADI.

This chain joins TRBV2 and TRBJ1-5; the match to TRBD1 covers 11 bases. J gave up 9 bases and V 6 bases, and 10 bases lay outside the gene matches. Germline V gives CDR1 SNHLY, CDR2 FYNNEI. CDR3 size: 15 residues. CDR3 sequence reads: CASSGDRGITRPQHF. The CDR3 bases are TGTGCCAGCAGCGGGGACAGGGGGATCACGCGGCCCCAGCATTTT.

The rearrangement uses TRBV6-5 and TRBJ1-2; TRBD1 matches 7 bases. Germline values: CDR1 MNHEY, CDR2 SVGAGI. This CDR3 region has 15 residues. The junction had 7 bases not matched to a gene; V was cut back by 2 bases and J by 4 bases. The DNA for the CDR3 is TGTGCCAGCAGTTACAATCCGGGACAGCTCTATGGCTACACCTTC. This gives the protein CASSYNPGQLYGYTF.

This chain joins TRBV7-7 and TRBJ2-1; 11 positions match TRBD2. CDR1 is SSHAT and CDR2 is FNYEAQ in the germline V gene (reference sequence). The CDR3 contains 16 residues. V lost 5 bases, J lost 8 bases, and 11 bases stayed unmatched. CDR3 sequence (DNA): TGTGCCAGCAGCCCCACCGATAGCGGGAGGGCGGATGAGCAGTTCTTC. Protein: CASSPTDSGRADEQFF.

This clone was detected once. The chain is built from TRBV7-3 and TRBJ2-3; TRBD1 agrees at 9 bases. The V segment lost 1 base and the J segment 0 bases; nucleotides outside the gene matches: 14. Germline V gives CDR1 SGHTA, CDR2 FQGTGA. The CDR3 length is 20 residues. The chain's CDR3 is CASSLRGQGGSGGSTDTQYF. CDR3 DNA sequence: TGTGCCAGCAGCTTAAGGGGACAGGGAGGGAGTGGGGGTAGCACAGATACGCAGTATTTT.

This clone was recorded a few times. The chain's CDR3 is CAWSVIRGYNEQFF. The CDR3 coding sequence is TGTGCCTGGAGTGTAATTAGGGGTTACAATGAGCAGTTCTTC. This chain links TRBV30 with TRBJ2-1; D may be TRBD1 (5 bases). This CDR3 contains 14 residues. The V end lost 0 bases, the J end lost 4 bases, and 10 bases lay between the germline ends. The germline gives CDR1 GTSNPN, CDR2 SVGIG (reference sequence).

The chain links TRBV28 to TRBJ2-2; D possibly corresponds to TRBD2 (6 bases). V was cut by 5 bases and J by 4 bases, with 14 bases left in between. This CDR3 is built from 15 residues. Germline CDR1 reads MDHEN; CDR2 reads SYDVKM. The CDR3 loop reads CASSPGLASTGELFF. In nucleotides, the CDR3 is TGTGCCAGCAGTCCGGGACTCGCCAGCACCGGGGAGCTGTTTTTT. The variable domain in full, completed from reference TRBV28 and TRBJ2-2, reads DVKVTQSSRYLVKRTGEKVFLECVQDMDHENMFWYRQDPGLGLRLIYFSYDVKMKEKGDIPEGYSVSREKKERFSLILESASTNQTSMYLCASSPGLASTGELFFGEGSRLTVL.

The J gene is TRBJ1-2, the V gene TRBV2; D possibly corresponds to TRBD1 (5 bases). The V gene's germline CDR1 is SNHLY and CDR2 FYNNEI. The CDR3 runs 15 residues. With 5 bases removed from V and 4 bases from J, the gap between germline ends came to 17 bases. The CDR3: CASSQQVPGLYGYTF. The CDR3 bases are TGTGCCAGCAGTCAACAGGTTCCTGGCCTCTATGGCTACACCTTC.